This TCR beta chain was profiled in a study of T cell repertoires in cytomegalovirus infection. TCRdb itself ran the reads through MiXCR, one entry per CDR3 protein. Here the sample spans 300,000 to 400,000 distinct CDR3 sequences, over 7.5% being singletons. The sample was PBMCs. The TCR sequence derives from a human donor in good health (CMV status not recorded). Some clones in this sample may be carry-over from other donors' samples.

The CDR3 nucleotides read TGTGCCAGCTTCGACGGGGCTAGCGGGAAGGGTGAGCAGTTCTTC. It encodes CASFDGASGKGEQFF. The chain uses TRBV19 and TRBJ2-1; 9 nucleotides agree with TRBD2. Germline V lookup: CDR1 LNHDA, CDR2 SQIVND (reference sequence). The V gene end was trimmed by 9 bases and the J gene end by 9 bases; junction bases not matched to a gene: 15. CDR3 length equals 15 residues. Complete variable domain (other parts from reference TRBV19 and TRBJ2-1): DGGITQSPKYLFRKEGQNVTLSCEQNLNHDAMYWYRQDPGQGLRLIYYSQIVNDFQKGDIAEGYSVSREKKESFPLTVTSAQKNPTAFYLCASFDGASGKGEQFFGPGTRLTVL.